This is a list of T cell receptor beta chains from one sample in a study of T-cell reconstitution after alpha-beta-depleted transplantation in children. TCRdb ran MiXCR on the PCR reads and lists one entry per CDR3 protein. This sample has a few hundred thousand distinct CDR3 sequences; about 12% occur once, and the top ten carry around 6%. This material consisted of PBMCs from the stem cell graft donor, taken from the stem cell graft. These receptors all come from a human donor who donated a stem cell graft to a child with combined immunodeficiency. Both conserved end residues are trimmed from each CDR3. Each record gives: clone size, V gene, CDR3 protein. Rows may omit the clone size; those that give it use once, few, many or a size class.

>few|TRBV12-3/TRBV12-4
ASSPFRAYPYNEQF
>few|TRBV7-2
ASSLVSGELGQPQH
>many|TRBV7-8
ASSLIGGGTDTQY
>few|TRBV15
ATSRDVQGLDSYGYT
>many|TRBV10-3
AISGGGGLGETQY
>few|TRBV20-1
SARADREETQY
>few|TRBV28
ASSLFAGANTGELF
>.|TRBV20-1
SAKVELAGGPRETQY
>.|TRBV27
ASSWRGGLYEQF
>.|TRBV11-1
ASSLVPGLAGGSVSYNEQF
>many|TRBV2
ASNFMTGYGYT
>few|TRBV12-3/TRBV12-4
ASSPWGGGNTIY
>few|TRBV7-3
ASSLGLATETQY
>few|TRBV9
ASSATGTPAYEQY
>many|TRBV6-4
ASSESQAGGADTQY
>few|TRBV27
ASSFNVNEQF
>many|TRBV6-1
ASSDSVSTDTQY
>few|TRBV7-2
ASSLGTGASSH
>few|TRBV20-1
SAVRTGISYEQY
>few|TRBV4-1
ASSQGTSREDTQY
>few|TRBV5-1
ASSLAGQGSMNTEAF
>few|TRBV12-3/TRBV12-4
ASSLNRGTEAF
>many|TRBV4-3
ASSHGLAAHNEQF
>few|TRBV10-3
AISGGQETQY
>few|TRBV20-1
SARDPIAGTDTQY
>.|TRBV12-3/TRBV12-4
ATGHYYEQY
>.|TRBV6-2/TRBV6-3
ASRPGLVNNEQF
>many|TRBV12-3/TRBV12-4
ASSFKAGELF
>many|TRBV3-1
ASSRPGIYVEQF
>many|TRBV7-3
ASSLTLRGLAAYEQY
>many|TRBV10-3
AISVERPSTDTQY
>.|TRBV18
ASSPDPGGTEQY
>few|TRBV20-1
SAKGGSIAYGYT
>.|TRBV27
ASSSGGVAGGPSGANVLT
>many|TRBV4-1
ASSQVDMGLLYNEQF
>.|TRBV20-1
SAALDSGSRDTQY
>.|TRBV29-1
SVEDFGYEQY
>.|TRBV7-3
ASSSSGTPSNEQF
>few|TRBV7-3
ASSPETGPLGTQY
>.|TRBV20-1
SAREIYEQY
>many|TRBV5-6
ASSGGGSEQY
>.|TRBV20-1
SARDPLQETDPNYGYT
>few|TRBV15
ATSKTETQY
>.|TRBV3-1
ASSRGTHYTGELF
>.|TRBV12-3/TRBV12-4
ASSLYNNYGYT
>.|TRBV27
ASSFLSGTGLGELF
>.|TRBV5-1
ASSLEGGTGNEKLF
>.|TRBV20-1
SARDLRAGGPETQY
>few|TRBV5-1
ASSLSTGGHEQY
>.|TRBV5-5
ASSPQLVYEQY
>.|TRBV6-1
ASEESSGPDTQY
>few|TRBV5-1
ASSFEETNIQY
>.|TRBV12-3/TRBV12-4
ASSLGTDARNTGELF
>.|TRBV5-1
ASSQGAVTYEQY
>few|TRBV6-5
ASSWGRPNTGELF